This TCR beta chain was sequenced in a study of vaccination and CD4 T cells after COVID-19 (dated by TCRdb to about 2022). In the study overall: Six males and four females were included in the convalescent cohort, with two Hispanic individuals, seven Caucasians, two Asians and one multiracial person represented. Control cultures used a CEFX viral epitope pool as positive control, an HIV-1 Nef peptide pool as negative control, or no peptide. The cultures were stimulated with overlapping spike peptide pools from SARS-CoV-2 and from the common cold coronaviruses HCoV-NL63, HCoV-OC43 and HCoV-229E. In nine to eleven COVID-19 convalescent patients and a handful of infection-naive healthy vaccine recipients, researchers compared the spike-specific CD4+ TCR repertoire from before mRNA vaccination with the repertoire from after. Post-vaccine blood samples were obtained a median of around 74 days after the second vaccine dose, with a range of 14 to 241 days. Post-COVID blood samples were collected from convalescent patients a median of roughly 100 days after diagnosis, with a range of about 35 to 170 days. Two doses of either the Pfizer-BioNTech BNT162b2 vaccine (n=8) or the Moderna mRNA-1273 vaccine (n=2) were administered to participants. The paper's findings and limits, for the study overall: An increase in the median number of SARS-CoV-2-reactive clonotypes from 21 after infection to 38 after vaccination was observed, but the change was not found to be significant. In convalescent patients, a median approximately 86% of post-vaccine SARS-CoV-2-reactive clones were detected only after vaccination, suggesting vaccine-specific priming. In convalescent patients, nearly all vaccine-specific clones (304 of 307) were found to be mono-reactive for SARS-CoV-2 spike rather than cross-reactive with common cold coronaviruses. Relatively few convalescent patients were included in the study, and early timepoints after natural infection were not analyzed.

Library method: PCR. TCR sequencing of DNA from cultured CD4+ T cells used the Oncomine TCR Beta short-read assay at the Johns Hopkins FTIC core. Genomic DNA was extracted from the cultured CD4+ T cells with the QIAamp micro DNA kit. Oncomine TCR Beta libraries made from cultured CD4+ T cells were pooled using unique dual indexes and sequenced on an Illumina iSeq 100. The original methods were these. Non-productive sequences were filtered out, and CDR3s that did not start with C, did not end with F or W, or were shorter than 7 amino acids were discarded. The MANAFEST web application identified antigen-specific clonotypes by comparing peptide-stimulated wells against reference wells and other culture wells. For a clone to be called positive, the clone needed an FDR below 0.05, an odds ratio above 5, and a productive frequency above 0.1% in at least two of three replicate wells. A clonotype counted as cross-reactive if it showed significant expansion both in the SARS-CoV-2 spike wells and in at least one common cold coronavirus spike condition. Levenshtein distances (stringdist) and unrooted phylogenetic trees (ape) in R version 3.6.1 were used to assess CDR3 homology. Starting from the raw public reads, TCRdb applied fastp trimming at Q25, assembled clones with MiXCR and retained in-frame beta chains. Entries are consolidated by CDR3 protein sequence, retaining the most common genes and DNA. Here the V and J calls rest on TCRdb's processing, not on the authors' analysis. Within this sample are tens of thousands of distinct CDR3 sequences, with roughly two thirds of them counted one time only. 15% to 20% of the sample comes from the top ten.

Concerning this clonotype: Its antigen is not yet known. The input lacks base qualities; no much larger clone sits a single base away.

CDR1 SEHNR and CDR2 FQNEAQ are derived from the germline V gene (reference sequence). From V the trimming removes 1 base and from J it removes 2 bases, while the gene matches leave 3 bases of the junction unaccounted for. The CDR3, from cysteine to phenylalanine, totals 15 residues. The kept DNA is CDR3 alone, 45 bases in frame from the first base. The meaning of the sample's treatment or condition label: roughly 11-day PBMC culture with coronavirus spike peptide pools or control peptides (ViraFEST assay). The study used the ViraFEST assay, which expanded antigen-specific T cells with peptide pools and then identified expanded clonotypes by TCR sequencing. Healthy vaccine recipients had no prior SARS-CoV-2 infection, confirmed by negative nucleocapsid antibody tests before and after vaccination. Each well held under 2.5 million PBMCs cultured in IMDM containing roughly 5.4% human AB serum and approximately 9.8 IU/ml IL-2, with around 9.7 ug/ml peptide pools added. Half of the culture medium was replaced with fresh IL-2-containing medium on days 3 and 7. CD4+ T cells were isolated after around 9 days of culture through negative selection using the EasySep CD4+ T cell isolation kit. Ficoll-Paque Plus gradient centrifugation was used to isolate PBMCs from whole blood, and the isolated PBMCs were then either used fresh or cryopreserved at -140C. In general, triplicate wells were set up for every culture condition.

The specimen comprised CD4+ T cells from blood, cultured in vitro, sampled after SARS-CoV-2 vaccination. The clonotype was recovered from a human donor who received a COVID-19 vaccine. The chain couples TRBV7-9 to TRBJ2-5, and 8 junctional nucleotides match TRBD2. DNA sequence: TGTGCCAGCAGCTTAGGCGGGAGGATACAAGAGACCCAGTACTTC. Translated, it reads CASSLGGRIQETQYF.